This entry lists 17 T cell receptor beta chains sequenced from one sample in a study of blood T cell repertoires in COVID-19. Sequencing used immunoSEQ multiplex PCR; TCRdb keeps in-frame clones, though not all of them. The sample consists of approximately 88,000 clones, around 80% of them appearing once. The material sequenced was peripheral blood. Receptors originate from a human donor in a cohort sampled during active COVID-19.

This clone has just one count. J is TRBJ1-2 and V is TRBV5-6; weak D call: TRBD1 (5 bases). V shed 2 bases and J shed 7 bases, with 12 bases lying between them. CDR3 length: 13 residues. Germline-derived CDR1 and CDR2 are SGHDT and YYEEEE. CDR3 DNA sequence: TGTGCCAGCAGCTTAGGCAGGGTCCCTGGCTACACCTTC. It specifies CASSLGRVPGYTF.

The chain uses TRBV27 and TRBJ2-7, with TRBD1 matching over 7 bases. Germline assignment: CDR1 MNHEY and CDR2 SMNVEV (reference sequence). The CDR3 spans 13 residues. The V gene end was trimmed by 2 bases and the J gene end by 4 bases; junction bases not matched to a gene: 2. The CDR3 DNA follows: TGTGCCAGCAGTTTAAAGGGGGCTTACGAGCAGTACTTC. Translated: CASSLKGAYEQYF.

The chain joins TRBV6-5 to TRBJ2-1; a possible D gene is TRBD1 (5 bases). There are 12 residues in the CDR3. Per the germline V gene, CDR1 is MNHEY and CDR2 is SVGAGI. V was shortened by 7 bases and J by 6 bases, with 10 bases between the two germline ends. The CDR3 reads CASTAQGNEQFF. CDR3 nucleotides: TGTGCCAGCACCGCCCAGGGCAATGAGCAGTTCTTC.

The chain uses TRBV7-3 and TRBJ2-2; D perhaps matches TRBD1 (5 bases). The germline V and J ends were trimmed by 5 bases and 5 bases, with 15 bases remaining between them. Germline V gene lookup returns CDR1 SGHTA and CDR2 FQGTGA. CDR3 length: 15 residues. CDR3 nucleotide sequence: TGTGCCAGCAGCGTCAACCCCCAGGGTACCGGGGAGCTGTTTTTT. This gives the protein CASSVNPQGTGELFF.

In DNA form, the CDR3 reads TGCGCCAGCACCCGGACTAGCGGGAGGGCCGATACGCAGTATTTT. Translating it yields CASTRTSGRADTQYF. V usage is TRBV5-1 and J usage is TRBJ2-3; 15 bases fit TRBD2. The CDR3 loop spans 15 amino acids. Per germline, CDR1 SGHRS and CDR2 YFSETQ. The ends lost 6 bases at V and 6 bases at J; junction bases unmatched: 5.

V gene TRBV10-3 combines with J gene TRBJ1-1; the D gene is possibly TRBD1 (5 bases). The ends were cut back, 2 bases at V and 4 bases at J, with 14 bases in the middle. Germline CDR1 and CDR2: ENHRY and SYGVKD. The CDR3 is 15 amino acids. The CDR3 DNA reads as TGTGCCATCAGTGAGGGACCGGGGCGGGGCACTGAAGCTTTCTTT. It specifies CAISEGPGRGTEAFF.

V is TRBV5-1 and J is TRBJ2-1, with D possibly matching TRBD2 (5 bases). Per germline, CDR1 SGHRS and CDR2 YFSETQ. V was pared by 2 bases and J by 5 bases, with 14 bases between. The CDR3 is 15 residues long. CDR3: CASSLAVLSDNEQFF. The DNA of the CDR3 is TGCGCCAGCAGCTTAGCGGTTTTATCGGACAATGAGCAGTTCTTC. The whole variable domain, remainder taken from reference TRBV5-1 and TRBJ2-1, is KAGVTQTPRYLIKTRGQQVTLSCSPISGHRSVSWYQQTPGQGLQFLFEYFSETQRNKGNFPGRFSGRQFSNSRSEMNVSTLELGDSALYLCASSLAVLSDNEQFFGPGTRLTVL.

The CDR3 spells CASSARDREGGGYTF. CDR3 nucleotide sequence: TGTGCCAGCAGTGCACGAGACAGGGAAGGAGGCGGCTACACCTTC. The rearrangement joins TRBV27 to TRBJ1-2; 7 bases line up with TRBD1. V was clipped by 5 bases and J by 8 bases; unmatched bases: 14. CDR1 MNHEY and CDR2 SMNVEV come from the germline V gene (reference sequence). The CDR3 runs 15 residues.

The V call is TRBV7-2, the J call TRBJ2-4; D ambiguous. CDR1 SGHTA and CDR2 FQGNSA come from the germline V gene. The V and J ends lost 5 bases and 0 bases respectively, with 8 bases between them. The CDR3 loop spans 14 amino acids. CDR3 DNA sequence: TGTGCCAGCAGCCCCCAGATAGCCAAAAACATTCAGTACTTC. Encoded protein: CASSPQIAKNIQYF.

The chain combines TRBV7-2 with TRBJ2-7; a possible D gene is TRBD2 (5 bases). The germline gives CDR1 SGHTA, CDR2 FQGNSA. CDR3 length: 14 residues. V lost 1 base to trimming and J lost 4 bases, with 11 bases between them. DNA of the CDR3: TGTGCCAGCAGCTTAGGGTTCGGGGTTTACGAGCAGTACTTC. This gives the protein CASSLGFGVYEQYF.

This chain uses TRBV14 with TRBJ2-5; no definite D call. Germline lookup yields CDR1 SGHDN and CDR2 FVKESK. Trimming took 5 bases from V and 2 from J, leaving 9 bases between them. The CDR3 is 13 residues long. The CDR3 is CASSFFSQETQYF. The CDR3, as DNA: TGTGCCAGCAGCTTTTTTAGTCAAGAGACCCAGTACTTC.

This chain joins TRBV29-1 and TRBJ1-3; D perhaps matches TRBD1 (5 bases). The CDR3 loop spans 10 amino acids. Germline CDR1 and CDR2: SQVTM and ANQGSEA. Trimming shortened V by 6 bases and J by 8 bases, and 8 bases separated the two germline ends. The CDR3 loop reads CSVAQDTIYF. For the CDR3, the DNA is TGCAGCGTCGCACAGGACACCATATATTTT.

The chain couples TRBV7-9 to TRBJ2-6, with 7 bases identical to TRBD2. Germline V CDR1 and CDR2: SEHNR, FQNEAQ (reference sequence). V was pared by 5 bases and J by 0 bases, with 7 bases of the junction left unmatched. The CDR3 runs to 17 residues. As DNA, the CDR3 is TGTGCCAGCAGCCGTGTAGCGGGTCACTCTGGGGCCAACGTCCTGACTTTC. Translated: CASSRVAGHSGANVLTF.

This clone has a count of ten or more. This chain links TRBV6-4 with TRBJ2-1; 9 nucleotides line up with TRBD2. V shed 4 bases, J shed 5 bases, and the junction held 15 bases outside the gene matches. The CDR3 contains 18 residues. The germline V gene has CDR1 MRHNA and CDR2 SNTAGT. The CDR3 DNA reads TGTGCCAGCAGTGCCTCCAGGGGTAGCGGGAGAAAGAACAATGAGCAGTTCTTC. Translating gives CASSASRGSGRKNNEQFF.

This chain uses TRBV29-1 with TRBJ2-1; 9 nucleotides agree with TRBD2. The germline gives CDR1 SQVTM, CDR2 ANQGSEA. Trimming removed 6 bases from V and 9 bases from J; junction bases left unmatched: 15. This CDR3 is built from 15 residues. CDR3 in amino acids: CSVVAGARGVSEQFF. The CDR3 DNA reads TGCAGCGTCGTAGCGGGAGCGCGGGGGGTTAGTGAGCAGTTCTTC.

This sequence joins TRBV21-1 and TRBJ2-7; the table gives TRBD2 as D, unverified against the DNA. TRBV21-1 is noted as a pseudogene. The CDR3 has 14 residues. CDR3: CASSKAEVSYEQYF. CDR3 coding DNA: TGTGCCAGCAGCAAAGCTGAGGTCTCCTACGAGCAGTACTTC.

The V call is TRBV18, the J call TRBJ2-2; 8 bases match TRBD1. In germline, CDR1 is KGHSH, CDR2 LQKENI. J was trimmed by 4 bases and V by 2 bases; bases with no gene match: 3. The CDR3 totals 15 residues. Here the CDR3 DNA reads TGTGCCAGCTCACCAGGACAGGGTCGCACCGGGGAGCTGTTTTTT. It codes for CASSPGQGRTGELFF.